The present T cell receptor (beta chain) was sequenced within a study of blood T cell repertoires in COVID-19. Study at large: Some COVID-19 samples were acute and others convalescent; all came from the United States, Italy and Spain.

Per the original data handling: Reference gene primer amplification gave estimated nucleated cell counts. Libraries were prepared by immunoSEQ multiplex PCR; TCRdb keeps only in-frame clonotypes and omits some of them. V, J and clone size are those of that table, while D and trimming were read from the DNA. Of 250,000 to 350,000 clones listed, around 90% are singletons. This CDR3 comprises 14 residues. Between the trimmed V and J ends, which lost 2 bases and 6 bases, there was a span of 13 bases. CDR1 and CDR2 from the germline V gene are MNHEY and SMNVEV (reference sequence). This TCR was sampled from a man between 18 and 29 years old with active or convalescent COVID-19. Material: peripheral blood. This chain connects TRBV27 to TRBJ1-2; D is unclear. The CDR3: CASSLGGQVDGYTF. The CDR3 DNA sequence: TGTGCCAGCAGTTTAGGAGGCCAGGTCGATGGCTACACCTTC.